This T cell receptor beta chain was sequenced in a study of T-cell reconstitution after alpha-beta-depleted transplantation in children. The CDR3 sequence is 16 residues long. CDR1 is LNHNV, CDR2 YYDKDF, per germline (reference sequence). The trim removed 3 bases at V and 4 bases at J, leaving 8 bases unmatched. Unique molecular identifiers tagged the TCRbeta library. Each CDR3 protein is one row after TCRdb ran MiXCR on the PCR reads. The sample has 250,000 to 300,000 distinct CDR3 sequences, 9.5% to 10% seen once. V usage is TRBV15 and J usage is TRBJ2-1; TRBD1 agrees at 8 bases. The source is a human donor who donated a stem cell graft to a child with SCID. The material was PBMCs from the stem cell graft donor, obtained from the stem cell graft. The CDR3, as DNA: TGTGCCACCAGCAGGGCCGGGGGACAGGTTTACAATGAGCAGTTCTTC. Amino acid sequence: CATSRAGGQVYNEQFF.